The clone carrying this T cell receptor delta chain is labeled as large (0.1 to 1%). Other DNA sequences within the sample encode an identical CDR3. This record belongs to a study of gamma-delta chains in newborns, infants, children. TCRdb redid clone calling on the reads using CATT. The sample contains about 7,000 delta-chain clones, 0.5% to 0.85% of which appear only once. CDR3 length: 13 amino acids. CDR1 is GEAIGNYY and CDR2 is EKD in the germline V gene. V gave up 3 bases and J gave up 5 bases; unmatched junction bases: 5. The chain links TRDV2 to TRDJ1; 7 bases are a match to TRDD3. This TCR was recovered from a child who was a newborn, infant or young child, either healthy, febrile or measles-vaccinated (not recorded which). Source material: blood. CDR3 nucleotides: TGTGCCTGTGACCACTGGGGAGCTGATAAACTCATCTTT. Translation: CACDHWGADKLIF.